Given below is one T cell receptor (beta chain) in context. This sample is drawn from a study of CXCR3-negative and CXCR3-positive naive CD8 T cells. This CDR3 is 13 amino acids long. Germline V CDR1 and CDR2: MGHDK, SYGVNS. The authors prepared UMI-labeled TRB cDNA libraries by 5' RACE. TCRdb reprocessed the 5' RACE reads, keeping one entry per CDR3 protein, no DNA. The repertoire table contains around 140,000 distinct CDR3 sequences. The TCR was taken from a human donor in good health. Some clones in this sample may be carry-over from other donors' samples. The chain joins TRBV25-1 to TRBJ2-7; TCRdb lists TRBD1, though no DNA is available to test this call. The specimen was naive CXCR3- CD8+ T cells from blood. Subset defined: CD45RO-CCR7+CD27+CD95- naive CD8+ T cells lacking CXCR3 (TNR3-). CDR3 loop: CASREQGTYEQYF.